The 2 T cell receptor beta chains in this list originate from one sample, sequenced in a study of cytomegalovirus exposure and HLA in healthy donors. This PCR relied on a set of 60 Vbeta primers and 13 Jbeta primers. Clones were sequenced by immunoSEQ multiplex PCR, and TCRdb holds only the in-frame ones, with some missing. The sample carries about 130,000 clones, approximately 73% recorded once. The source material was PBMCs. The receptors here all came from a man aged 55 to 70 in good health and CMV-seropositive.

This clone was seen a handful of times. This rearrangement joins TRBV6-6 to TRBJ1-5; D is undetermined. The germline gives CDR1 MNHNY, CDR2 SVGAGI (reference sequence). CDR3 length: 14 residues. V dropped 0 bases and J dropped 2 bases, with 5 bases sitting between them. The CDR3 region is CASSYSGGNQPQHF. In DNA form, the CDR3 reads TGTGCCAGCAGTTACTCGGGCGGCAATCAGCCCCAGCATTTT.

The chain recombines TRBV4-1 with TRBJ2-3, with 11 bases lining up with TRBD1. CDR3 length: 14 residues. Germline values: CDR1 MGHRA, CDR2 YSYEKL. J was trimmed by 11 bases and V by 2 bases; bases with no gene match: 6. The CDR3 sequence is CASSQTDRGREQYF. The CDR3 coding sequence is TGCGCCAGCAGCCAAACGGACAGGGGGCGGGAGCAGTATTTT.